These 9 T cell receptor beta chains share one sample of origin, sequenced in a study of blood T cell repertoires in COVID-19. The assay was immunoSEQ multiplex PCR, and TCRdb's table has in-frame clones only and misses some. The table records 320,000 or so clones, around 84% of them present only once. The sequenced sample was PBMCs or T cells enriched from blood (not recorded which). The receptors derive from a woman aged 25 to 39 who had been exposed to COVID-19.

The V gene is TRBV19, the J gene TRBJ1-2, with TRBD1 matching over 8 bases. CDR3 length equals 14 residues. Germline V gene lookup returns CDR1 LNHDA and CDR2 SQIVND (reference sequence). The J segment lost 3 bases and the V segment lost 4 bases, leaving 4 bases of the junction unmatched. In DNA, the CDR3 is TGTGCCAGTAGTAGGACAGGGTCGGACTATGGCTACACCTTC. The encoded protein is CASSRTGSDYGYTF.

Only a few counts were recorded for this clone. The chain uses TRBV5-4 and TRBJ2-2; 7 bases agree with TRBD2. Germline lookup yields CDR1 SGHNT and CDR2 YYREEE (reference sequence). V lost 10 bases and J lost 1; bases outside the gene matches: 7. CDR3 length equals 14 residues. CDR3 residues: CAYFASGNTGELFF. The CDR3 DNA reads TGTGCCTATTTCGCTAGCGGGAACACCGGGGAGCTGTTTTTT.

The chain's CDR3 is CASRAKTGSDNEQFF. The CDR3 nucleotides read TGTGCCAGCAGGGCCAAGACAGGGTCGGACAATGAGCAGTTCTTC. This chain connects TRBV6-5 to TRBJ2-1, with 7 bases matching TRBD1. V lost 6 bases to trimming and J lost 5 bases; unmatched junction nucleotides: 10. Germline lookup yields CDR1 MNHEY and CDR2 SVGAGI. The CDR3 is made up of 15 amino acids.

The chain is built from TRBV12-2 and TRBJ1-5; TRBD1, the table's D call, was not compared with the DNA. TRBV12-2 is described as a pseudogene. This CDR3 contains 14 residues. The chain's CDR3 is CASRQGAGNQPQHF. The CDR3 coding sequence is TGTGCAAGTCGCCAGGGGGCGGGCAATCAGCCCCAGCATTTT.

The chain uses TRBV2 and TRBJ1-1, with D unclear. In germline, CDR1 is SNHLY, CDR2 FYNNEI. The CDR3 loop spans 12 amino acids. The germline V and J ends were trimmed by 7 bases and 1 base, with 7 bases remaining between them. The CDR3 coding sequence is TGTGCCAGCATTTACTCGAACACTGAAGCTTTCTTT. Its translation: CASIYSNTEAFF.

The gene calls are TRBV15 and TRBJ2-7; D is possibly TRBD2 (6 bases). Germline V lookup: CDR1 LNHNV, CDR2 YYDKDF (reference sequence). V was trimmed by 0 bases and J by 6 bases, leaving 18 bases between them. The CDR3 totals 16 residues. The CDR3 DNA sequence: TGTGCCACCAGCAGAGATCGGAGGTCAGGGAGGTCCGAGCAGTACTTC. Amino acids: CATSRDRRSGRSEQYF.

This clone has more than one count but fewer than ten. The rearrangement links TRBV7-9 to TRBJ1-6, with D hard to call. V shed 6 bases and J shed 8 bases, with 14 bases lying between them. The CDR3 is 14 amino acids. Looked up from germline, CDR1 is SEHNR and CDR2 is FQNEAQ (reference sequence). In DNA, the CDR3 is TGTGCCAGCAGTCGGACTGCTATCCATTCACCCCTCCACTTT. Protein: CASSRTAIHSPLHF.

Turning to this clone: Other DNA sequences of this sample code for an identical CDR3. This chain links TRBV4-3 with TRBJ2-3, with 11 bases that match TRBD1. The ends lost 1 base at V and 4 bases at J; junction bases unmatched: 1. Germline CDR1 and CDR2: LGHNA and YSLEER. The CDR3 contains 15 residues. CDR3: CASSQGTGGPDTQYF. CDR3 DNA: TGCGCCAGCAGCCAAGGGACAGGGGGCCCAGATACGCAGTATTTT.

The chain carries TRBV7-2 and TRBJ2-1, with TRBD2 identical over 8 bases. With V trimmed by 5 bases and J by 1 base, 10 bases remained unmatched. The CDR3 extends over 17 amino acids. Per the germline V gene, CDR1 is SGHTA and CDR2 is FQGNSA. CDR3 region: CASSLRGGGRSYNEQFF. CDR3 in DNA: TGTGCCAGCAGCCTAAGGGGCGGGGGGCGTTCCTACAATGAGCAGTTCTTC.